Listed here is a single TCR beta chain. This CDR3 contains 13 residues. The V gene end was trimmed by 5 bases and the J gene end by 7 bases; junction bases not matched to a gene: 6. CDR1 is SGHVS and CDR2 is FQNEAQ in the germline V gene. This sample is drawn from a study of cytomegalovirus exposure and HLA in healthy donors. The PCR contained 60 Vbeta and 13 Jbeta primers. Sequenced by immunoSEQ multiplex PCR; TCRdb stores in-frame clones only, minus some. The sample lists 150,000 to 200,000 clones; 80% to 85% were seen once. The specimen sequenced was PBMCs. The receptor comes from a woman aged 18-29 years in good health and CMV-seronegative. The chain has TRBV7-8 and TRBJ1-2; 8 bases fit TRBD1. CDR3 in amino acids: CASSIRDRTGYTF. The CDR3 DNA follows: TGTGCCAGCAGCATACGGGACAGGACTGGCTACACCTTC.